This T cell receptor (beta chain) was sequenced for a study of beta chain features in type 1 diabetes. General study points: TCRB CDR3 length was moderately but significantly reduced in all four CD4+ subsets of Type 1 diabetes patients.

This clone has ten or more counts. Its antigen is currently unknown. Per the germline V gene, CDR1 is SQVTM and CDR2 is ANQGSEA. The J segment lost 5 bases and the V segment lost 6 bases, leaving 6 bases of the junction unmatched. The CDR3 covers 12 residues. Reverse transcription of all isolated RNA meant that expressed TCRB transcripts were sequenced. TCRdb keeps only in-frame clones here, not all; method: immunoSEQ multiplex PCR. The sample lists about 170,000 clones, 6.5% to 8.5% seen once, with under 0.55% in the top ten. The chain carries TRBV29-1 and TRBJ1-1; 7 nucleotides match TRBD1. What was sequenced was central memory CD4+ T cells from blood. This TCR was recovered from a man in his late teens or twenties with type 1 diabetes. CDR3 nucleotides: TGCAGCGTGGCCCAGGGGGGAACTGAAGCTTTCTTT. Translating it yields CSVAQGGTEAFF.